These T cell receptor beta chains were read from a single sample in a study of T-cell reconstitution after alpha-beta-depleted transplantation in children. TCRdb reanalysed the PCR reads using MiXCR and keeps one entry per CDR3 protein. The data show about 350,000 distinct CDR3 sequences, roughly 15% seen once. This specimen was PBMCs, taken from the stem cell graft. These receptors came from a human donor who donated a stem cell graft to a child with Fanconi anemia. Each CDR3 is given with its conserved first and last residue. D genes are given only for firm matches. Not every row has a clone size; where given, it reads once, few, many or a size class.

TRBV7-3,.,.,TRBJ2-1,TGTGCCAGCAGCACTATCGACGCGGTAGGCCACAATGAGCAGTTCTTC,CASSTIDAVGHNEQFF
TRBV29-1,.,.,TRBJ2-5,TGCAGCGCCCCACTATGGGAGACCCAGTACTTC,CSAPLWETQYF
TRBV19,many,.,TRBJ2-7,TGTGCCAGTAGTATAGATTTGGCTTTCGAGCAGTACTTC,CASSIDLAFEQYF
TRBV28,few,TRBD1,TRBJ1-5,TGTGCCAGCACCGCAGGGGGAGGAGGTGGCAATCAGCCCCAGCATTTT,CASTAGGGGGNQPQHF
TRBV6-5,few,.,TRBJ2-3,TGTGCCAGCAGTTACTCGAGGGCCCCGGATACGCAGTATTTT,CASSYSRAPDTQYF
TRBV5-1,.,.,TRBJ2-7,TGCGCCAGCAGCAACTACGGGACACCCAATCCCAACGAGCAGTACTTC,CASSNYGTPNPNEQYF
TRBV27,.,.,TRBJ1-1,TGTGCCAGCAAGGTGGGGGTACGGGTGAGGAACACTGAAGCTTTCTTT,CASKVGVRVRNTEAFF
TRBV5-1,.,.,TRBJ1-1,TGCGCCAGCAGCTTTAAGGGAGAAAAGGCTGAAGCTTTCTTT,CASSFKGEKAEAFF
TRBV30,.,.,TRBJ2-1,TGTGCCTGGAGACTAGCTCCAAACAATGAGCAGTTCTTC,CAWRLAPNNEQFF
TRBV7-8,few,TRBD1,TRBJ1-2,TGTGCCAGCAGCCCGACAGGGGTAGAGGGCTACACCTTC,CASSPTGVEGYTF
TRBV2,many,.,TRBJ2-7,TGTGCCAGCACTGAGGGGATCTACGAGCAGTACTTC,CASTEGIYEQYF
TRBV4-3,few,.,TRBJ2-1,TGCGCCAGCAGCCAAGATAGCAGCCAGTACTATGAGCAGTTCTTC,CASSQDSSQYYEQFF
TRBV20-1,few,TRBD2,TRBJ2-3,TGCAGTCGATTGGGGGGGATCACAGATACGCAGTATTTT,CSRLGGITDTQYF
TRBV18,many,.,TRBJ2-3,TGTGCCAGCTCGCCCGGGTGGGGAGATACGCAGTATTTT,CASSPGWGDTQYF
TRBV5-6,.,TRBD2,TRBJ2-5,TGTGCCAGCAGCCGACCGGGACTAGCCCAAGAGACCCAGTACTTC,CASSRPGLAQETQYF
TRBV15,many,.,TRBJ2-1,TGTGCCACCAGCAGGGACACCTACAATGAGCAGTTCTTC,CATSRDTYNEQFF
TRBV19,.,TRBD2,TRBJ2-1,TGTGCCAGTAGTATCGGGGGGAACAATGAGCAGTTCTTC,CASSIGGNNEQFF
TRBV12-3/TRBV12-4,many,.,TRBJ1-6,TGTGCCAGCAGTTTAGAACGCCGTTCACCCCTCCACTTT,CASSLERRSPLHF
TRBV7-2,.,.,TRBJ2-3,TGTGCCAGCAGCTTAGAGATAAGACGGTCGAGGGATACGCAGTATTTT,CASSLEIRRSRDTQYF
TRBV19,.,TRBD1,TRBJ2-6,TGTGCCAGTAGTAAAATTATGGACAGGACCTACTCTGGGGCCAACGTCCTGACTTTC,CASSKIMDRTYSGANVLTF
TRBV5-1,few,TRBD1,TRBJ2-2,TGCGCCAGCAGCTGGGACAGGGTCGCCGGGGAGCTGTTTTTT,CASSWDRVAGELFF
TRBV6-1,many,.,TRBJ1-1,TGTGCCAGCAGCCCAGGGAAGAGGGCTGAAGCTTTCTTT,CASSPGKRAEAFF
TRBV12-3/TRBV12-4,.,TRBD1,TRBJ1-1,TGTGCCAGCAGTTCCGGACAGGGGGCGATGTGGGCTTTCTTT,CASSSGQGAMWAFF
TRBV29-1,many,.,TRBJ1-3,TGCAGCGTGGGTCAAGGGGGAGGATCTGGAAACACCATATATTTT,CSVGQGGGSGNTIYF
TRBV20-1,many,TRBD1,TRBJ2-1,TGCAGTGCTAGAGATCCAGGGGGCCGGTACGCCGATGAGCAGTTCTTC,CSARDPGGRYADEQFF
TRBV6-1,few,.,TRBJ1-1,TGTGCCAGCAGCCCCCCAGGAACGAACACTGAAGCTTTCTTT,CASSPPGTNTEAFF
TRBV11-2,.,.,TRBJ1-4,TGTGCCAGCAGCCACGGGGGGCGCGATGAAAAACTGTTTTTT,CASSHGGRDEKLFF
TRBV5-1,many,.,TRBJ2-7,TGCGCCAGCAATCAATATGGGGTTGAGAACGAGCAGTACTTC,CASNQYGVENEQYF
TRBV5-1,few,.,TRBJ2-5,TGCGCCAGCAGGGTGGCGGGCGAAGAGACCCAGTACTTC,CASRVAGEETQYF
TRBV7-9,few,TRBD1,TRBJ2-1,TGTGCCAGCAGCTATCCGGACAGGCTCTACAATGAGCAGTTCTTC,CASSYPDRLYNEQFF
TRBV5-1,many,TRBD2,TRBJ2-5,TGCGCCAGCAGCTTCTTTAGCGGGGAAGAGACCCAGTACTTC,CASSFFSGEETQYF
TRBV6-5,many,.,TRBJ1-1,TGTGCCAGCAGTTTTTTCTCAGGCGCTGCGAGCACTGAAGCTTTCTTT,CASSFFSGAASTEAFF
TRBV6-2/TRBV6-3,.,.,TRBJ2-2,TGTGCCAGCAGTTCCGCGGGGGCGACCGGGGAGCTGTTTTTT,CASSSAGATGELFF
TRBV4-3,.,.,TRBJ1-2,TGCGCCAGCAGCCTCCTTTCGGGGGCGGATGGCTACACCTTC,CASSLLSGADGYTF
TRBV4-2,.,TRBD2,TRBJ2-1,TGTGCCAGCAGCCAAGTAGCGGGGGGGCAATACAATGAGCAGTTCTTC,CASSQVAGGQYNEQFF
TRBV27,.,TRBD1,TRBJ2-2,TGTGCCAGCAGTTCGGGACAGCCCCCCACCGGGGAGCTGTTTTTT,CASSSGQPPTGELFF
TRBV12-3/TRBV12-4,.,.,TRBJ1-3,TGTGCCAGCAGCTCCAGTCGGCAGGAACCGCTAAACACCATATATTTT,CASSSSRQEPLNTIYF
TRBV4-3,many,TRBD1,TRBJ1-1,TGCGCCAGCAGCTCTTACAGGGGGGCTGAAGCTTTCTTT,CASSSYRGAEAFF
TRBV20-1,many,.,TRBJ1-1,TGCAGTGCTAGTCTGGCGGTGGCTACTGAAGCTTTCTTT,CSASLAVATEAFF
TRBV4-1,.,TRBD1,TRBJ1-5,TGCGCCAGCAGCCAGGTCGACAGGGGGGTTCAGCCCCAGCATTTT,CASSQVDRGVQPQHF
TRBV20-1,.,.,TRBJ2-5,TGCAGTGCTAGAGTGGCAGGGTCCGAGACCCAGTACTTC,CSARVAGSETQYF
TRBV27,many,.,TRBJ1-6,TGTGCCAGCAGTTTATTTATAGGGTCAGGCGGTTCACCCCTCCACTTT,CASSLFIGSGGSPLHF
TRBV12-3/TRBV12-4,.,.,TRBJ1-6,TGTGCCAGCGGCAGGGGATATTCACCCCTCCACTTT,CASGRGYSPLHF
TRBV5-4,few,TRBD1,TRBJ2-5,TGTGCCAGCAGCTATCCTGGACAGGGGGCTAGCGAGACCCAGTACTTC,CASSYPGQGASETQYF
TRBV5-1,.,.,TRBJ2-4,TGCGCCAGCAGCTCAAGACTTGGGGGCTACAAAAACATTCAGTACTTC,CASSSRLGGYKNIQYF